This TCR beta chain was retrieved from a study of cytomegalovirus exposure and HLA in healthy donors. Study conclusions and caveats: According to reports, the classifier identified cytomegalovirus status with high specificity and sensitivity. Earlier analysis yielded a pattern in which most TCR beta V segments were productive about 90% or about 30% of the time. HLA allele associations emerged for 16,951 TCR beta sequences in a later analysis, at 0.05 false discovery rate.

On this clone: As yet, its antigen is unknown.

Healthy bone marrow donors made up the donors. The PCR made use of 60 Vbeta and 13 Jbeta primers. TCRdb's copy holds only in-frame clones and misses some; the assay was immunoSEQ multiplex PCR. The profile shows some 200,000 clones, around 85% of them singletons. The sequencing sample was made of PBMCs. This clonotype was sampled from a man aged 45-65 years in good health and CMV-seronegative.

As DNA, the CDR3 is TGTGCCAGCAGTTCCTCCTCCCTAGGAGCGGGGGTCTTGTACGAGCAGTACTTC. Residues: CASSSSSLGAGVLYEQYF. The V and J genes are TRBV28 and TRBJ2-7; 8 nucleotides line up with TRBD2. CDR3 size: 18 residues. The V segment lost 4 bases and the J segment 4 bases; nucleotides outside the gene matches: 18. The germline V gene encodes CDR1 MDHEN and CDR2 SYDVKM.